The text below deals with one T cell receptor beta chain. Its antigen is not yet known. Within one base of it there is no much larger clone, and no base qualities were kept. This entry is derived from a study of identifying expanded T cells in peripheral blood (dated by TCRdb to between 2018 and 2021). For the wider study: Four technical replicates, made by sequencing separate aliquots from the same pool of genomic DNA, were compared pairwise. General conclusions and limits of the study: Across all healthy-donor time intervals, the beta-binomial model significantly lowered both the number of clones called differentially abundant and the false-positive rate. In all healthy donors, the variance in clone template counts between samples taken about 14 days apart rose significantly as total template count increased. Between technical replicates the binomial model flagged roughly 1.2 differentially abundant clones, whereas over about 2 weeks the binomial model flagged about 15 and over about four weeks 19 to 20. The authors expected biological variance in healthy repertoires might increase further over much longer intervals such as months to years.

The immunoSEQ Assay, which relies on bias-controlled multiplex PCR amplification of genomic DNA, was used to profile TCRbeta CDR3 regions. The study's own analysis went as follows. To quantify the absolute abundance of each unique TCRbeta CDR3 region, the sequences were collapsed and filtered. Differential abundance was tested with two models: a binomial (Fisher-equivalent) model and a beta-binomial model that adds time-dependent variance fitted from healthy donors. Clones with fewer than 5 combined templates were removed, and a clone was called differentially abundant if the clone's Benjamini-Hochberg FDR was below 0.01. The form v = (b*log(k)+a)^2 was used to model beta-binomial variance as a function of total template count across the two samples. This immuneACCESS table, as held by TCRdb, lists in-frame sequences with V and J called but not all clones. Of the missing ones, under half trace to an unresolved V gene in checked studies; the others have no known cause. V, J and clone size reflect that table, while D and trimming were determined from the DNA. The sample table records 45,000 to 60,000 clones; roughly four fifths of these occur just once. The top ten constitute around a sixth of the sample.

No immune events, such as infections, were documented for the healthy donors during the collection period. To calibrate time-dependent variance in a beta-binomial model of T-cell clone differential abundance, blood repertoires from healthy donors were used as a training cohort. The training cohort comprised 10 or so healthy donors, 3 female and 7 male. Donor ages ranged from roughly 29 to 64 years, with an average of about 40 years. Whole blood from each healthy donor was obtained from a commercial supplier and was collected at three time points 2 to 3 weeks apart. For immunosequencing, genomic DNA was extracted from unsorted whole blood. The CDR3 measures 14 amino acids from cysteine to phenylalanine. Only CDR3 DNA remains: 42 bases, in frame from the first base. Looking up the germline V gene (reference sequence) yields CDR1 GTSNPN and CDR2 SVGIG. Here V drops 1 base and J drops 2 bases, and the junction holds 4 bases not matched to any gene.

This clonotype originated in a person aged 18 to 75 in good health. The sample consisted of blood. Recombination joined TRBV30 with TRBJ2-7, with TRBD2 identical over 8 junction bases. The nucleotide sequence reads as follows: TGTGCCTGGAGTGGGAGCGGGGGTGCCTACGAGCAGTACTTC. Its product reads: CAWSGSGGAYEQYF.